The 20 T cell receptor beta chains below all came from one sample that was sequenced in a study of blood T cell repertoires in COVID-19. The method was immunoSEQ multiplex PCR; TCRdb's version includes in-frame clones alone and lacks a portion of them. The data contain about 150,000 clones, approximately 78% of them seen just once; the ten biggest clones take up approximately 16%. The sequencing input was peripheral blood. These receptor sequences come from a human donor with acute or convalescent COVID-19. The donor label of this sample is uncertain.

This chain joins TRBV12-3 or TRBV12-4 and TRBJ1-1; D uncertain. V was clipped by 7 bases and J by 5 bases, with 14 bases between them. The length of the CDR3 is 13 residues. Written as DNA, the CDR3 is TGTGCCAGCACCTGGGCCCGGGAAACTGAAGCTTTCTTT. Translating gives CASTWARETEAFF.

The chain uses TRBV5-4 and TRBJ2-2; TRBD2 might be the D (5 bases). V lost 4 bases and J 15 bases, leaving 19 bases between the germline ends. This CDR3 spans 13 amino acids. Germline CDR1 SGHNT, CDR2 YYREEE (reference sequence). In nucleotides, the CDR3 is TGTGCCAGCAGCCTTGGAGGTCCGGGATCAGTGTTTTTT. Translation gives CASSLGGPGSVFF.

The V call is TRBV6-5, the J call TRBJ1-3; D remains ambiguous. Germline CDR1 is MNHEY and CDR2 is SVGAGI. CDR3 length: 15 residues. Trimming pared 0 bases from V and 3 bases from J, leaving 9 bases between. The CDR3 DNA follows: TGTGCCAGCAGTTACTCGGACGGGGTTGGAAACACCATATATTTT. This translates into CASSYSDGVGNTIYF.

V and J are TRBV10-2 and TRBJ2-2; TRBD1 is a possible D gene (5 bases). This CDR3 is 17 amino acids long. Germline CDR1 reads WSHSY; CDR2 reads SAAADI. Trimming cost V 6 bases and J 6 bases, with 23 bases left between them. The DNA for the CDR3 is TGCGCCAGCAGATACCAAGGTGGTAAGGGGCGTGCCGGGGAGCTGTTTTTT. Protein product: CASRYQGGKGRAGELFF.

The rearrangement joins TRBV29-1 to TRBJ2-3; TRBD1 might be the D (5 bases). This CDR3 spans 12 amino acids. CDR1 and CDR2 (germline): SQVTM, ANQGSEA. Trimming left V 7 bases short and J 2 bases short, with 10 bases between. As DNA, the CDR3 is TGCAGCGCTACAGGTTACACAGATACGCAGTATTTT. It encodes CSATGYTDTQYF.

The chain combines TRBV7-2 with TRBJ1-2; 7 bases line up with TRBD1. Germline assignment: CDR1 SGHTA and CDR2 FQGNSA. This CDR3 spans 15 amino acids. The V segment lost 4 bases and the J segment 7 bases; nucleotides outside the gene matches: 12. Here the CDR3 DNA reads TGTGCCAGCAGCTCCGGGACAGCAGTGGTTTCTGGCTACACCTTC. Residues: CASSSGTAVVSGYTF.

The gene calls are TRBV7-2 and TRBJ2-7, with 8 bases matching TRBD2. Germline lookup yields CDR1 SGHTA and CDR2 FQGNSA. CDR3 size: 14 residues. Trimming removed 5 bases from V and 3 bases from J; junction bases left unmatched: 6. The CDR3 loop is CASSGVAGIYEQYF. The CDR3 DNA follows: TGTGCCAGCAGCGGGGTAGCGGGGATCTACGAGCAGTACTTC. Full variable domain (outside the CDR3, taken from reference TRBV7-2 and TRBJ2-7): GAGVSQSPSNKVTEKGKDVELRCDPISGHTALYWYRQSLGQGLEFLIYFQGNSAPDKSGLPSDRFSAERTGGSVSTLTIQRTQQEDSAVYLCASSGVAGIYEQYFGPGTRLTVT.

This rearrangement joins TRBV3-1 (or the pseudogene TRBV3-2) to TRBJ1-1; maybe TRBD1 (5 bases). The CDR3 spans 14 residues. Germline V gene sequence: CDR1 LGHDT, CDR2 YNNKEL (reference sequence). The V end was cut by 0 bases, the J end by 4 bases, with 9 bases between. CDR3: CASSQDGASTEAFF. The CDR3 nucleotides read TGTGCCAGCAGCCAAGATGGGGCAAGCACTGAAGCTTTCTTT.

The CDR3 sequence: CAISLKTGDDFLRTEAFF. The DNA of the CDR3 is TGTGCCATCAGCCTAAAAACAGGGGACGACTTCCTACGCACTGAAGCTTTCTTT. This rearrangement joins TRBV10-3 to TRBJ1-1; TRBD1 matches 7 bases. Germline-derived CDR1 and CDR2 are ENHRY and SYGVKD. This CDR3 has 18 amino acids. J was trimmed by 4 bases and V by 6 bases; bases with no gene match: 20.

This chain links TRBV4-1 with TRBJ1-2, with D unresolved. The length of the CDR3 is 15 residues. The germline gives CDR1 MGHRA, CDR2 YSYEKL. V was clipped by 0 bases and J by 5 bases, with 13 bases between them. In DNA, the CDR3 is TGCGCCAGCAGCCAAGATCTTGGAGAGAGATATGGCTACACCTTC. Its translation: CASSQDLGERYGYTF.

The chain has TRBV3-1 (or the pseudogene TRBV3-2) and TRBJ1-2; D is uncertain. Between the trimmed V and J ends, which lost 4 bases and 5 bases, there was a span of 20 bases. The CDR3 extends over 16 amino acids. Germline-derived CDR1 and CDR2 are LGHDT and YNNKEL (reference sequence). The CDR3, as DNA: TGTGCCAGCAGCCCACGTTCAAGTCCGGGAGGGTATGGCTACACCTTC. It translates to CASSPRSSPGGYGYTF.

This rearrangement joins TRBV2 to TRBJ1-3; 8 bases are shared with TRBD1. The CDR3 has 13 residues. V shed 5 bases, J shed 8 bases, and the junction held 5 bases outside the gene matches. Germline V lookup: CDR1 SNHLY, CDR2 FYNNEI. CDR3 in DNA: TGTGCCAGCAGTCGGGACAGGCTAGACACCATATATTTT. This gives the protein CASSRDRLDTIYF.

The chain recombines TRBV3-1 (or the pseudogene TRBV3-2) with TRBJ2-3; the match to TRBD2 covers 10 bases. CDR3 size: 18 residues. J gave up 0 bases and V 0 bases, and 6 bases lay outside the gene matches. Germline values: CDR1 LGHDT, CDR2 YNNKEL (reference sequence). This CDR3 reads CASSQELLAGVSTDTQYF. CDR3 in DNA: TGTGCCAGCAGCCAAGAACTCCTAGCGGGGGTCAGCACAGATACGCAGTATTTT.

This chain uses TRBV6-2 or TRBV6-3 with TRBJ2-3, with D maybe TRBD2 (5 bases). V was trimmed by 5 bases and J by 9 bases, leaving 15 bases between them. In germline, CDR1 is MNHEY, CDR2 SVGEGT. This CDR3 is 13 amino acids long. Here the CDR3 DNA reads TGTGCCAGCAGTACCCCAGAGGGAAGAACGCAGTATTTT. Protein: CASSTPEGRTQYF.

The rearrangement links TRBV7-9 to TRBJ1-1; D is undetermined. The germline V gene encodes CDR1 SEHNR and CDR2 FQNEAQ (reference sequence). V was trimmed by 2 bases and J by 2 bases, leaving 6 bases between them. The CDR3 contains 13 residues. CDR3 region: CASSLMRNTEAFF. DNA of the CDR3: TGTGCCAGCAGCTTAATGAGAAACACTGAAGCTTTCTTT. Filled out from reference TRBV7-9 and TRBJ1-1, the complete variable domain reads DTGVSQNPRHKITKRGQNVTFRCDPISEHNRLYWYRQTLGQGPEFLTYFQNEAQLEKSRLLSDRFSAERPKGSFSTLEIQRTEQGDSAMYLCASSLMRNTEAFFGQGTRLTVV.

The chain couples TRBV6-1 to TRBJ1-1, with D unclear. The CDR3 extends over 14 amino acids. Germline CDR1 and CDR2: MNHNS and SASEGT. V was shortened by 2 bases and J by 4 bases, with 11 bases between the two germline ends. CDR3 sequence reads: CASSERQAVTEAFF. For the CDR3, the DNA is TGTGCCAGCAGTGAACGGCAGGCTGTCACTGAAGCTTTCTTT.

This clone was found many times. The V call is TRBV3-1 (or the pseudogene TRBV3-2), the J call TRBJ1-6; TRBD1 is a possible D gene (5 bases). V was pared by 8 bases and J by 13 bases, with 24 bases between. Looked up from germline, CDR1 is LGHDT and CDR2 is YNNKEL (reference sequence). The CDR3 is 15 amino acids. CDR3 in DNA: TGTGCCAGCGCGCTAAGTCCGGGGGGGAGAAGGCCCCTCCACTTT. This translates into CASALSPGGRRPLHF.

The rearrangement joins TRBV4-2 to TRBJ2-2; possible D gene TRBD2, 6 bases. The CDR3 covers 17 residues. Germline assignment: CDR1 LGHNA and CDR2 YNFKEQ. Between the trimmed V and J ends, which lost 4 bases and 1 base, there was a span of 16 bases. The CDR3 bases are TGTGCCAGCAGCCGCAATCTGGGGGGTCGGAACACCGGGGAGCTGTTTTTT. It yields the protein CASSRNLGGRNTGELFF.

The V call is TRBV5-1, the J call TRBJ1-2, with 7 bases fitting TRBD1. This CDR3 has 14 amino acids. V shed 2 bases, J shed 7 bases, and the junction held 8 bases outside the gene matches. Germline loops: CDR1 SGHRS, CDR2 YFSETQ. CDR3 coding DNA: TGCGCCAGCAGCTTAGACAGGGAGTCTGGTGGCTACACCTTC. Translating gives CASSLDRESGGYTF.

This clone was found a few times. V usage is TRBV25-1 and J usage is TRBJ1-6; D unresolved. Looked up from germline, CDR1 is MGHDK and CDR2 is SYGVNS. Trimming pared 5 bases from V and 5 bases from J, leaving 13 bases between. This CDR3 region has 15 residues. CDR3 region: CASSPMEGNNSPLHF. CDR3 nucleotide sequence: TGTGCCAGCAGTCCCATGGAGGGTAATAATTCACCCCTCCACTTT.